This T cell receptor beta chain was identified in a study of T-cell reconstitution after alpha-beta-depleted transplantation in children. Using unique molecular identifiers, the investigators prepared the TCRbeta library. One entry per CDR3 protein results from TCRdb running MiXCR on the PCR reads. The table includes 500,000 or so distinct CDR3 sequences, around a third detected once. The CDR3 length is 14 residues. The V and J ends lost 2 bases and 2 bases respectively, with 9 bases between them. This clonotype was sampled from a human donor who donated a stem cell graft to a child with aplastic anemia. The gene calls are TRBV12-3 or TRBV12-4 and TRBJ1-1, with D perhaps matching TRBD1 (5 bases). Source: PBMCs from the stem cell graft donor, taken from the stem cell graft. The CDR3 DNA follows: TGTGCCAGCAGTTTACAGGGCTCCAACACTGAAGCTTTCTTT. This sequence encodes CASSLQGSNTEAFF.